Listed below are T cell receptor beta chains from one sample, sequenced in a study of blood T cell repertoires in COVID-19. Method: immunoSEQ multiplex PCR; TCRdb's copy keeps in-frame clones and lacks some. Among about 190,000 clones listed, roughly four fifths were seen once. Sample: peripheral blood. These receptor sequences come from a man aged 25-40 years with active or convalescent COVID-19. Each CDR3 is given with its conserved first and last residue. A D gene is named only where the DNA matches it firmly. The size entry is marked missing in some rows and otherwise reads once, few, many or a size class.

v_call	clone_size	d_call	cdr3_length	j_call	cdr3_aa	cdr3_nt
TRBV27	NA	TRBD1	15	TRBJ1-5	CASSPGGVGNQPQHF	TGTGCCAGCAGTCCAGGGGGCGTTGGCAATCAGCCCCAGCATTTT
TRBV9	NA	NA	16	TRBJ1-1	CASNPLGGGPGTEAFF	TGTGCCAGCAACCCTTTGGGAGGCGGGCCGGGCACTGAAGCTTTCTTT
TRBV29-1	NA	NA	14	TRBJ1-4	CSVAIGATNEKLFF	TGCAGCGTTGCGATAGGAGCAACTAATGAAAAACTGTTTTTT
TRBV19	few	TRBD1	13	TRBJ1-1	CASSVQGALEAFF	TGTGCCAGTAGTGTTCAGGGGGCTCTCGAAGCTTTCTTT
TRBV6-2/TRBV6-3	NA	NA	17	TRBJ1-5	CASSRGRRAGSNQPQHF	TGTGCCAGCAGTCGGGGGAGGAGGGCGGGAAGCAATCAGCCCCAGCATTTT
TRBV27	NA	NA	14	TRBJ1-3	CASSRTGSGNTIYF	TGTGCCAGCAGTCGCACAGGGTCTGGAAACACCATATATTTT
TRBV24-1	NA	NA	15	TRBJ2-1	CATSDTGSNYNEQFF	TGTGCCACCAGTGACACAGGGTCTAACTACAATGAGCAGTTCTTC
TRBV10-2	NA	TRBD2	15	TRBJ2-1	CATKGQGGRPHEQFF	TGCGCCACTAAGGGGCAAGGCGGGAGACCCCATGAGCAGTTCTTC
TRBV6-4	NA	NA	15	TRBJ1-1	CASSDKREGDTEAFF	TGTGCCAGCAGTGATAAAAGGGAGGGGGACACTGAAGCTTTCTTT
TRBV19	NA	NA	15	TRBJ2-7	CASSIGQGPRHEQYF	TGTGCCAGTAGTATAGGGCAGGGGCCACGTCACGAGCAGTACTTC
TRBV6-1	NA	NA	16	TRBJ2-1	CASSEGSGGRNNEQFF	TGTGCCAGCAGTGAAGGCTCCGGGGGTCGGAACAATGAGCAGTTCTTC
TRBV28	NA	NA	18	TRBJ1-6	CASSLTRQVSSYNSPLHF	TGTGCCAGCAGTTTAACCCGACAGGTCAGCTCCTATAATTCACCCCTCCACTTT
TRBV5-3	NA	TRBD1	18	TRBJ1-4	CARSFPGQRPSTNEKLFF	TGTGCCAGAAGCTTCCCGGGACAGAGACCTTCAACTAATGAAAAACTGTTTTTT
TRBV12-3/TRBV12-4	NA	TRBD1	12	TRBJ2-1	CASRQGANEQFF	TGTGCCAGCAGGCAGGGGGCGAATGAGCAGTTCTTC
TRBV3-1/TRBV3-2	NA	TRBD1	14	TRBJ2-7	CASSQGTGEYEQYF	TGTGCCAGCAGCCAAGGGACAGGGGAATACGAGCAGTACTTC
TRBV2	NA	TRBD1	13	TRBJ1-6	CARRRDRASPLHF	TGTGCCAGGAGGCGGGACAGGGCTTCACCCCTCCACTTT
TRBV18	NA	TRBD1	15	TRBJ2-3	CASSKTGIYTDTQYF	TGTGCCAGCTCAAAGACAGGGATCTACACAGATACGCAGTATTTT
TRBV20-1	NA	NA	16	TRBJ1-5	CSASSGGVYSNQPQHF	TGCAGTGCTAGTTCCGGGGGAGTGTATAGCAATCAGCCCCAGCATTTT
TRBV6-2/TRBV6-3	once	NA	16	TRBJ1-2	CASSYSWGPTNYGYTF	TGTGCCAGCAGTTACTCCTGGGGCCCGACTAACTATGGCTACACCTTC
TRBV29-1	once	NA	13	TRBJ2-5	CSVEAPNQETQYF	TGCAGCGTTGAAGCCCCTAACCAAGAGACCCAGTACTTC
TRBV2	NA	NA	15	TRBJ1-1	CASSHPGMLNTEAFF	TGTGCCAGCAGCCACCCCGGGATGCTGAACACTGAAGCTTTCTTT
TRBV19	NA	TRBD1	14	TRBJ1-2	CASTDAGQLYGYTF	TGTGCCAGTACCGACGCGGGACAGCTCTATGGCTACACCTTC
TRBV7-3	NA	TRBD1	14	TRBJ1-1	CASSSQTGTAEAFF	TGTGCCAGCAGCTCTCAGACCGGGACAGCTGAAGCTTTCTTT
TRBV13	NA	NA	15	TRBJ1-2	CASSLGQDHDYGYTF	TGTGCCAGCAGCTTAGGACAGGACCACGATTATGGCTACACCTTC
TRBV18	NA	TRBD1	13	TRBJ1-1	CASSEGARGEAFF	TGTGCCAGCTCAGAGGGGGCGCGGGGTGAAGCTTTCTTT
TRBV9	NA	TRBD1	15	TRBJ2-1	CASSVNGQGAGEQFF	TGTGCCAGCAGCGTAAATGGACAGGGGGCTGGTGAGCAGTTCTTC
TRBV5-1	NA	NA	14	TRBJ1-1	CASSFGGLDTEAFF	TGCGCCAGCAGCTTTGGGGGCTTGGATACTGAAGCTTTCTTT
TRBV5-1	NA	NA	14	TRBJ1-4	CASSWTARNEKLFF	TGCGCCAGCAGCTGGACAGCCCGAAATGAAAAACTGTTTTTT
TRBV7-9	NA	TRBD1	15	TRBJ1-2	CASSRPTGEDYGYTF	TGTGCCAGCAGCCGGCCGACAGGGGAGGACTATGGCTACACCTTC
TRBV9	once	TRBD1	16	TRBJ1-3	CASSASGTGTGNTIYF	TGTGCCAGCAGCGCTTCCGGGACAGGGACTGGAAACACCATATATTTT
TRBV2	NA	NA	15	TRBJ1-6	CASSTESGVNSPLHF	TGTGCCAGCAGTACGGAGTCAGGGGTAAATTCACCCCTCCACTTT
TRBV4-3	once	NA	15	TRBJ1-2	CASSQGMTTGHGYTF	TGCGCCAGCAGCCAAGGTATGACGACAGGCCATGGCTACACCTTC
TRBV2	once	NA	12	TRBJ2-2	CASRRGTGELFF	TGTGCCAGCAGGCGGGGCACCGGGGAGCTGTTTTTT
TRBV7-2	NA	TRBD2	14	TRBJ2-1	CASSLVTSAHEQFF	TGTGCCAGCAGCTTGGTGACTAGCGCCCATGAGCAGTTCTTC
TRBV5-4	NA	TRBD2	17	TRBJ2-5	CASSLPGPAGERETQYF	TGTGCCAGCAGCTTGCCTGGGCCAGCGGGAGAACGAGAGACCCAGTACTTC